This is a list of T cell receptor beta chains from one sample in a study of shared clonotypes between healthy human individuals. Here immunoSEQ multiplex PCR was the method, and the copy in TCRdb shows in-frame clones only, minus some. The sample shows a few million clones, approximately 90% of them seen only once. Sequenced material: naive CD4+ T cells sorted from blood. These receptors came from a young man in good health. Each CDR3 is given with its conserved first and last residue. D genes are given only for firm matches. The size entry is marked missing in some rows and otherwise reads once, few, many or a size class.

size: once; D: .; J: TRBJ2-7; V: TRBV6-6; DNA: TGTGCCAGCAGTTACTCGCAGGGGCCGCAATCCGAGCAGTACTTC; CDR3: CASSYSQGPQSEQYF
size: .; D: TRBD1; J: TRBJ2-7; V: TRBV5-1; DNA: TGCGCCATCTCGCAGTGGGTGGGACAGACACATGCGTTCCCCGCCTACGAGCAGTACTTC; CDR3: CAISQWVGQTHAFPAYEQYF
size: .; D: .; J: TRBJ2-7; V: TRBV10-3; DNA: TGTGCCATCAGTGAAGGGGGTTACGAGCAGTACTTC; CDR3: CAISEGGYEQYF
size: .; D: .; J: TRBJ2-5; V: TRBV18; DNA: TGTGCCAGCTCACCACTCTCAGGCAACTCAGAGACCCAGTACTTC; CDR3: CASSPLSGNSETQYF
size: .; D: .; J: TRBJ1-5; V: TRBV6-6; DNA: TGTGCCAGCAGTTACGCGACAGGATCAAATCAGCCCCAGCATTTT; CDR3: CASSYATGSNQPQHF
size: .; D: .; J: TRBJ1-2; V: TRBV4-3; DNA: TGCGCCAGCAGCCTTAGGACGGATTATGGCTACACCTTC; CDR3: CASSLRTDYGYTF
size: .; D: .; J: TRBJ2-5; V: TRBV20-1; DNA: TGCAGTGCTAGAGACCCAGAGACCCAGTACTTC; CDR3: CSARDPETQYF
size: .; D: .; J: TRBJ2-7; V: TRBV28; DNA: TGTGCCAGCAGTACCCTCTACGAGCAGTACTTC; CDR3: CASSTLYEQYF
size: .; D: .; J: TRBJ2-1; V: TRBV4-3; DNA: TGCGCCAGCAGTCCCCACACAACAGGCGATGAGCAGTTCTTC; CDR3: CASSPHTTGDEQFF
size: once; D: .; J: TRBJ2-7; V: TRBV10-3; DNA: TGTGCCATCAGTGAGGGCTTCGGGAGTTTGGGCTACGAGCAGTACTTC; CDR3: CAISEGFGSLGYEQYF
size: .; D: TRBD2; J: TRBJ2-7; V: TRBV2; DNA: TGTGCCAGCAGTGGACTAGCGGGGAACTTGGAGCAGTACTTC; CDR3: CASSGLAGNLEQYF
size: .; D: .; J: TRBJ1-1; V: TRBV6-6; DNA: TGTGCCAGCACCGATGGTTACGACCGGGGGAACACTGAAGCTTTCTTT; CDR3: CASTDGYDRGNTEAFF
size: .; D: TRBD2; J: TRBJ2-3; V: TRBV5-4; DNA: TGTGCCAGCAGGACTAGCGGGAGGGCCTATACAGATACGCAGTATTTT; CDR3: CASRTSGRAYTDTQYF
size: .; D: TRBD2; J: TRBJ2-5; V: TRBV7-2; DNA: TGTGCCAGCAGCACGGGACTAGCGGGACGCCAAGAGACCCAGTACTTC; CDR3: CASSTGLAGRQETQYF
size: .; D: .; J: TRBJ2-1; V: TRBV6-1; DNA: TGTGCCAGCAGTCCCTCTACGGTTGGCGACAATGAGCAGTTCTTC; CDR3: CASSPSTVGDNEQFF
size: .; D: TRBD1; J: TRBJ1-5; V: TRBV5-6; DNA: TGTGCCAGCAGCTTGGGGCCGGACAGGGGTCAGCCCCAGCATTTT; CDR3: CASSLGPDRGQPQHF
size: .; D: .; J: TRBJ2-7; V: TRBV7-9; DNA: TGTGCCAGCAGCTCTCGCCTGCCCTACGAGCAGTACTTC; CDR3: CASSSRLPYEQYF
size: .; D: .; J: TRBJ2-1; V: TRBV5-6; DNA: TGTGCCAGCAGCGGTCGAGGCTTTAGCCATGAGCAGTTCTTC; CDR3: CASSGRGFSHEQFF
size: .; D: TRBD2; J: TRBJ2-1; V: TRBV20-1; DNA: TGCAGTGCTAGCCGGGGGGGCGAGCAGTTCTTC; CDR3: CSASRGGEQFF
size: .; D: TRBD1; J: TRBJ1-2; V: TRBV6-5; DNA: TGTGCCACCGCGGGACAGAAAAACTATGGCTACACCTTC; CDR3: CATAGQKNYGYTF
size: .; D: TRBD1; J: TRBJ1-3; V: TRBV30; DNA: TGTGCCTGGATGATGACAGGGCGGGGAGGAAACACCATATATTTT; CDR3: CAWMMTGRGGNTIYF
size: .; D: TRBD2; J: TRBJ2-5; V: TRBV10-3; DNA: TGTGCCACCACTAGCGGGAGGGAAGAGACCCAGTACTTC; CDR3: CATTSGREETQYF
size: .; D: .; J: TRBJ1-1; V: TRBV6-5; DNA: TGTGCCAGCAGTTTTCGGGGAATACAGGACACTGAAGCTTTCTTT; CDR3: CASSFRGIQDTEAFF
size: .; D: .; J: TRBJ2-1; V: TRBV2; DNA: TGTGCCAGCATGTGGGAGCGAGAAACCTACAATGAGCAGTTCTTC; CDR3: CASMWERETYNEQFF
size: .; D: TRBD2; J: TRBJ2-5; V: TRBV5-1; DNA: TGCGCCAGCAGCTTCCGGACTAGCGACCAAGAGACCCAGTACTTC; CDR3: CASSFRTSDQETQYF
size: .; D: .; J: TRBJ1-5; V: TRBV15; DNA: TGTGCCACCAGCAGAGATGGACAGAATAGCAATCAGCCCCAGCATTTT; CDR3: CATSRDGQNSNQPQHF
size: .; D: .; J: TRBJ1-6; V: TRBV6-5; DNA: TGTGCCAGCAGTGGGATCGACGGCTATAATTCACCCCTCCACTTT; CDR3: CASSGIDGYNSPLHF
size: .; D: TRBD2; J: TRBJ2-5; V: TRBV5-1; DNA: TGCGCCAGCAGCTTGGGTAGTAGCGGGGGGCAAGAGACCCAGTACTTC; CDR3: CASSLGSSGGQETQYF
size: once; D: TRBD1; J: TRBJ1-1; V: TRBV5-6; DNA: TGTGCCAGCAGCGTGGGACAGCGGTACACTGAAGCTTTCTTT; CDR3: CASSVGQRYTEAFF
size: .; D: .; J: TRBJ1-2; V: TRBV7-2; DNA: TGTGCCAGCAGCTTAGTCGCGGGGGCTGGGGCTGGCTACACCTTC; CDR3: CASSLVAGAGAGYTF
size: .; D: .; J: TRBJ2-7; V: TRBV6-1; DNA: TGTGCCAGCAGTGCGTGGCGGAACGAGCAGTACTTC; CDR3: CASSAWRNEQYF
size: once; D: TRBD1; J: TRBJ2-2; V: TRBV23-1; DNA: TGCGCCAGCAGTCATTCGAGACAGGGGGAACTACTCGCGAACACCGGGGAGCTGTTTTTT; CDR3: CASSHSRQGELLANTGELFF
size: .; D: TRBD2; J: TRBJ2-5; V: TRBV30; DNA: TGTGCCTGGAGTGTCCTCTGGACTAGCTCGACACAAGAGACCCAGTACTTC; CDR3: CAWSVLWTSSTQETQYF
size: .; D: .; J: TRBJ2-2; V: TRBV5-1; DNA: TGCGCCAGCAGCTTGGTGGGGGACGGCACCGGGGAGCTGTTTTTT; CDR3: CASSLVGDGTGELFF
size: once; D: .; J: TRBJ2-3; V: TRBV9; DNA: TGTGCCAGCAGCTCCGCGGCAGATACGCAGTATTTT; CDR3: CASSSAADTQYF
size: .; D: .; J: TRBJ1-5; V: TRBV12-5; DNA: TGTGCTAGTGGTTCCCCGACCGATTATAGCAATCAGCCCCAGCATTTT; CDR3: CASGSPTDYSNQPQHF
size: .; D: .; J: TRBJ1-5; V: TRBV19; DNA: TGTGCCAGTAGTATAGGGGGGGGGTCTCAGCCCCAGCATTTT; CDR3: CASSIGGGSQPQHF
size: .; D: .; J: TRBJ1-5; V: TRBV5-4; DNA: TGTGCCAGCAGCATGGGAGGGGCACGGCAGCCCCAGCATTTT; CDR3: CASSMGGARQPQHF
size: .; D: TRBD1; J: TRBJ2-4; V: TRBV29-1; DNA: TGCAGCATATCTGGACAGGGGGCGCGACCGGACATTCAGTACTTC; CDR3: CSISGQGARPDIQYF
size: .; D: TRBD2; J: TRBJ2-5; V: TRBV4-2; DNA: TGTGCCAGCAGCCAAGAGGTAACACTAGCGGGTCGGGAGACCCAGTACTTC; CDR3: CASSQEVTLAGRETQYF
size: .; D: .; J: TRBJ2-7; V: TRBV6-5; DNA: TGTGCCAGCAGTTCGGGACACTTAGGTCTCTCCTACGAGCAGTACTTC; CDR3: CASSSGHLGLSYEQYF
size: .; D: .; J: TRBJ1-4; V: TRBV29-1; DNA: TGCAGCGTTGCAGGGGTGGGGGAAAAACTGTTTTTT; CDR3: CSVAGVGEKLFF
size: once; D: TRBD2; J: TRBJ2-5; V: TRBV6-5; DNA: TGTGCCAGCAGTTACGGGGACCGCGGGGGGACCCAGTACTTC; CDR3: CASSYGDRGGTQYF
size: .; D: TRBD1; J: TRBJ1-2; V: TRBV5-4; DNA: TGTGCCAGCAGCTCGGCCGGGACAGGGACTTGGGATGGCTACACCTTC; CDR3: CASSSAGTGTWDGYTF
size: .; D: TRBD1; J: TRBJ2-7; V: TRBV6-5; DNA: TGTGCCAGCAGTCCAAATACAGGGGGCTACGAGCAGTACTTC; CDR3: CASSPNTGGYEQYF
size: once; D: .; J: TRBJ1-4; V: TRBV7-2; DNA: TGTGCCAGCAGACATGACACTGTCGGGGAAAAACTGTTTTTT; CDR3: CASRHDTVGEKLFF
size: .; D: .; J: TRBJ1-1; V: TRBV6-6; DNA: TGTGCCAGCAGGAATGCGGGGGGCACTGAAGCTTTCTTT; CDR3: CASRNAGGTEAFF
size: .; D: .; J: TRBJ2-5; V: TRBV15; DNA: TGTGCCACCAGCATACGCCGCCAAGAGACCCAGTACTTC; CDR3: CATSIRRQETQYF
size: .; D: .; J: TRBJ1-2; V: TRBV30; DNA: TGTGCCTGGACCTCCTCATCTTATCGCGGTGATGGCTACACCTTC; CDR3: CAWTSSSYRGDGYTF
size: .; D: .; J: TRBJ2-3; V: TRBV4-1; DNA: TGCGCCAGCAGCCAAGAAGCCCCAGATACGCAGTATTTT; CDR3: CASSQEAPDTQYF
size: once; D: TRBD2; J: TRBJ2-5; V: TRBV9; DNA: TGTGCCAGCAGCTCTCGGACTAGCGGGGGGGCGGAGACCCAGTACTTC; CDR3: CASSSRTSGGAETQYF
size: .; D: .; J: TRBJ1-4; V: TRBV6-1; DNA: TGTGCCAGCAGCCTCCTTACAGGTCCTGGAGAAAAACTGTTTTTT; CDR3: CASSLLTGPGEKLFF
size: .; D: .; J: TRBJ2-7; V: TRBV6-5; DNA: TGTGCCACCGCCCGGGCTAGCTTCAACGAGCAGTACTTC; CDR3: CATARASFNEQYF
size: .; D: .; J: TRBJ2-2; V: TRBV7-9; DNA: TGTGCCAGCAGCTTAGTCCCCGGGGAGCTGTTTTTT; CDR3: CASSLVPGELFF